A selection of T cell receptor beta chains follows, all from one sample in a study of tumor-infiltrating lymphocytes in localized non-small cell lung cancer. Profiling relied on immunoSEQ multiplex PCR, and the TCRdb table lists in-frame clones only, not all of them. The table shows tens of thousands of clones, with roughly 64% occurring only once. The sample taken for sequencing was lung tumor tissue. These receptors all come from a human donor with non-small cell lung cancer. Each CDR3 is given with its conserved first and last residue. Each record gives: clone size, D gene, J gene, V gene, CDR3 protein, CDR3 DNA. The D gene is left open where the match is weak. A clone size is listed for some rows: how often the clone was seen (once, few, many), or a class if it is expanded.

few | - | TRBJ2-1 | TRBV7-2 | CASSLAGGTNEQFF | TGTGCCAGCAGCTTAGCGGGAGGAACGAATGAGCAGTTCTTC
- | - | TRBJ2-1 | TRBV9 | CASSEFQSNEQFF | TGTGCCAGCAGCGAGTTTCAGTCCAATGAGCAGTTCTTC
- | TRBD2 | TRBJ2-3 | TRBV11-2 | CASTPSGIFGDTQYF | TGTGCCAGCACCCCTAGCGGGATCTTTGGAGATACGCAGTATTTT
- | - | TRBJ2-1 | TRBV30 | CAWGSASWNEQFF | TGTGCCTGGGGATCCGCTAGCTGGAATGAGCAGTTCTTC
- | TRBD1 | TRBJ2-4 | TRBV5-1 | CASSFGQGNIQYF | TGCGCCAGCAGCTTCGGACAGGGAAACATTCAGTACTTC
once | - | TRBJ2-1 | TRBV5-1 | CASSLASDQIYNEQFF | TGCGCCAGCAGCTTGGCCAGTGACCAAATTTACAATGAGCAGTTCTTC
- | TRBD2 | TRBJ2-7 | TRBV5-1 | CASSPGLAAQPYEQYF | TGCGCCAGCAGCCCTGGACTAGCGGCTCAACCCTACGAGCAGTACTTC
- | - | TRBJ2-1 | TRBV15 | CATSRETAYNEQFF | TGTGCCACCAGCAGAGAAACCGCCTACAATGAGCAGTTCTTC
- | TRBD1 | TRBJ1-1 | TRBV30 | CAWTRGQGGEAFF | TGTGCCTGGACAAGGGGACAGGGGGGGGAAGCTTTCTTT
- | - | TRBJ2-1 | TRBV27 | CASSLVGAISYNEQFF | TGTGCCAGCAGTTTAGTGGGGGCAATCTCCTACAATGAGCAGTTCTTC
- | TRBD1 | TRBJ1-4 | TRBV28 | CASRSQGAVINEKLFF | TGTGCCAGCAGATCCCAGGGGGCGGTGATTAATGAAAAACTGTTTTTT
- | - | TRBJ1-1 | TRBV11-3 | CASSLESGTEAFF | TGTGCCAGCAGCTTAGAATCGGGCACTGAAGCTTTCTTT
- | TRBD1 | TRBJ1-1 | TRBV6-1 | CASSEFVAGGNPEAFF | TGTGCCAGCAGTGAATTCGTGGCAGGGGGGAACCCTGAAGCTTTCTTT
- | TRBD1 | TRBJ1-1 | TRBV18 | CASSRDSNTEAFF | TGTGCCAGCTCGCGGGACAGTAACACTGAAGCTTTCTTT
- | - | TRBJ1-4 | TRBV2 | CASSEQEPNEKLFF | TGTGCCAGCAGTGAGCAGGAGCCCAATGAAAAACTGTTTTTT
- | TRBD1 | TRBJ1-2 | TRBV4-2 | CASSSPTGTGIYGYTF | TGTGCCAGCAGCTCACCTACCGGGACAGGGATCTATGGCTACACCTTC
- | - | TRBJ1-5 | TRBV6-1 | CASHRGGANSRTQHF | TGTGCCAGCCATCGGGGGGGGGCCAATAGTCGGACCCAGCATTTT
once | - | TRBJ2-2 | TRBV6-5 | CASASEGVTGELFF | TGTGCCAGTGCCTCCGAGGGCGTCACCGGGGAGCTGTTTTTT
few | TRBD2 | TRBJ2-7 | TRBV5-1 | CASSHGLAANYEQYF | TGCGCCAGCAGCCATGGACTAGCGGCAAACTACGAGCAGTACTTC
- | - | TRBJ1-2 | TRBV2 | CASSEGPSRGYTF | TGTGCCAGCAGTGAAGGACCATCCCGTGGCTACACCTTC
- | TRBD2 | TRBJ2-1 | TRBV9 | CASSVVGAGERGNEQFF | TGTGCCAGCAGCGTAGTAGGAGCGGGAGAGAGGGGAAATGAGCAGTTCTTC
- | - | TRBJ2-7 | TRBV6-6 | CASSFRQGGAQYF | TGTGCCAGCAGTTTCAGACAGGGAGGGGCGCAGTACTTC
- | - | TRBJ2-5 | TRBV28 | CASSLITRGQETQYF | TGTGCCAGCAGTTTAATAACTCGGGGGCAAGAGACCCAGTACTTC
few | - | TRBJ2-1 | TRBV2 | CASSMGLAHYNEQFF | TGTGCCAGCTCAATGGGGCTAGCCCACTACAATGAGCAGTTCTTC
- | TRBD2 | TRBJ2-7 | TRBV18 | CASSRTSGGSYEQYF | TGTGCCAGCTCACGGACTAGCGGAGGCTCCTACGAGCAGTACTTC
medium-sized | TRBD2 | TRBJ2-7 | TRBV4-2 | CASSQAGLAEQYF | TGTGCCAGCAGCCAAGCCGGACTAGCCGAGCAGTACTTC
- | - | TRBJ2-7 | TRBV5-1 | CASSLDLLEAREQYF | TGCGCCAGCAGCTTGGACTTGCTAGAGGCCCGCGAGCAGTACTTC
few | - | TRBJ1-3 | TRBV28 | CASTLGGLGNTIYF | TGTGCCAGCACCCTCGGGGGTCTTGGAAACACCATATATTTT
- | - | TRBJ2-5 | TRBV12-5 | CASTTGWGQETQYF | TGTGCTAGTACGACGGGGTGGGGACAAGAGACCCAGTACTTC
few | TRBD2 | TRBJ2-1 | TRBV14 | CASSRLLAGGLLQFF | TGTGCCAGCAGTCGACTACTAGCGGGAGGGCTCCTGCAGTTCTTC
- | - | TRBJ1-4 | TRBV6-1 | CASSLGIEKLFF | TGTGCCAGCAGTCTAGGGATTGAAAAACTGTTTTTT
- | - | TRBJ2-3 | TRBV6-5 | CASSYTVQASTDTQYF | TGTGCCAGCAGTTACACCGTTCAGGCGTCCACAGATACGCAGTATTTT
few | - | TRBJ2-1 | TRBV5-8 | CASSPYYNEQFF | TGTGCCAGCAGCCCGTACTACAATGAGCAGTTCTTC
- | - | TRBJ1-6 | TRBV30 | CAWGWTGPGNSPLHF | TGTGCCTGGGGGTGGACGGGGCCGGGGAATTCACCCCTCCACTTT
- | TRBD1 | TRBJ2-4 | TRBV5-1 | CASSSGQGANIQYF | TGCGCCAGCAGCTCCGGACAGGGGGCGAACATTCAGTACTTC
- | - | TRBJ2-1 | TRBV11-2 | CASSLGDYNEQFF | TGTGCCAGCAGCCTAGGGGACTACAATGAGCAGTTCTTC
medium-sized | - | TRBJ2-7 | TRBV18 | CASSPRTAYEQYF | TGTGCCAGCTCCCCCCGGACAGCCTACGAGCAGTACTTC
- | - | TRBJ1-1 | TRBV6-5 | CASRVRDRYTEAFF | TGTGCCAGCAGGGTCCGGGACCGATACACTGAAGCTTTCTTT
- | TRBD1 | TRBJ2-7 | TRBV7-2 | CASSPRPTGNQYF | TGTGCCAGCAGCCCCCGGCCGACAGGGAACCAGTACTTC
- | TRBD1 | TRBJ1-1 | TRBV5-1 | CASRLGQGNTEAFF | TGCGCCAGCAGACTGGGACAGGGGAACACTGAAGCTTTCTTT
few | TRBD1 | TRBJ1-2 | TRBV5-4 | CASSSSGGQGSGYTF | TGTGCCAGCAGCTCTAGTGGGGGACAGGGGAGCGGCTACACCTTC
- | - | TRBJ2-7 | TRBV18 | CASSSDSLYEQYF | TGTGCCAGCTCATCCGACAGCCTCTACGAGCAGTACTTC
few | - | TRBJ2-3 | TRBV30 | CAWNEYSSTDTQYF | TGTGCCTGGAACGAGTATTCTAGCACAGATACGCAGTATTTT
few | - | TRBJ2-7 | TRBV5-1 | CASSPTGPPFYEQYF | TGCGCCAGCAGCCCTACAGGGCCCCCTTTCTACGAGCAGTACTTC
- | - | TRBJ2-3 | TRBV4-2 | CASSQDMVGEADTQYF | TGTGCCAGCAGCCAAGACATGGTGGGGGAGGCAGATACGCAGTATTTT
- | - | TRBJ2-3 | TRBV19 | CASNQIMGGTDTQYF | TGTGCCAGTAATCAGATCATGGGTGGCACAGATACGCAGTATTTT